These 31 T cell receptor beta chains originate from one sample sequenced in a study of OX40 agonist ivuxolimab in advanced cancers. Produced via immunoSEQ multiplex PCR; TCRdb's table is partial and in-frame only. The sample yields some 25,000 clones, roughly 80% seen once. The source material was CD4+ or CD8+ T cells sorted from blood, sampled in a trial of the OX40 agonist ivuxolimab. The receptors stem from an adult with an advanced solid tumor such as melanoma, head and neck, liver or kidney cancer.

This clone has more than one count but fewer than ten. The CDR3 loop is CASSLVRTLSNQPQHF. The DNA of the CDR3 is TGTGCCAGCAGCTTAGTTCGGACCCTTAGCAATCAGCCCCAGCATTTT. V gene TRBV7-8 combines with J gene TRBJ1-5, with D unresolved. Germline loops: CDR1 SGHVS, CDR2 FQNEAQ. Trimming removed 1 base at V and 0 bases at J, with 10 bases between. The CDR3 has 16 amino acids.

This rearrangement joins TRBV7-8 to TRBJ1-5; D perhaps matches TRBD1 (6 bases). V was cut by 1 base and J by 4 bases, with 11 bases left in between. Germline V gives CDR1 SGHVS, CDR2 FQNEAQ. The length of the CDR3 is 15 residues. CDR3 in DNA: TGTGCCAGCAGCTTAGGTTTGAGGGGGAATCAGCCCCAGCATTTT. Translation gives CASSLGLRGNQPQHF.

The chain employs TRBV9 and TRBJ1-3; TRBD1 matches at 7 bases. The V and J ends lost 0 bases and 3 bases, in that order; junction bases with no gene match: 3. The germline CDR1 and CDR2 sequences are SGDLS and YYNGEE. This CDR3 is built from 15 residues. CDR3 in DNA: TGTGCCAGCAGCGTAGAGGGGGCGCGTGGAAACACCATATATTTT. Protein sequence: CASSVEGARGNTIYF.

This clone occurred a few times. The V and J genes are TRBV12-5 and TRBJ1-5; 12 bases are shared with TRBD1. Germline V CDR1 and CDR2: LGHNT, FRNRAP. The CDR3 consists of 16 residues. The CDR3 protein is CAYAGTGGAGYQPQHF. The CDR3 nucleotides are TGTGCCTATGCCGGGACAGGGGGCGCGGGTTATCAGCCCCAGCATTTT.

V and J are TRBV10-3 and TRBJ1-1; no clear D gene. This CDR3 spans 17 amino acids. Trimming cost V 6 bases and J 5 bases, with 25 bases left between them. Germline CDR1 reads ENHRY; CDR2 reads SYGVKD. The DNA of the CDR3 is TGTGCCATCAGCCCAGGTGTGGGCGCGGGAGCGGGGACTGAAGCTTTCTTT. This translates into CAISPGVGAGAGTEAFF.

The genes are TRBV6-9 and TRBJ2-7; TRBD1 is a possible D gene (6 bases). The CDR3 is 15 residues long. CDR1 and CDR2 from the germline V gene are MNHGY and SVAAGI. The V gene lost 2 bases and the J gene lost 2 bases, with 13 bases spanning the gap. CDR3 nucleotides: TGTGCCAGCAGTTATCTTCCCGGGGACACCTACGAGCAGTACTTC. Its protein product is CASSYLPGDTYEQYF.

This clone was recorded once. The V and J genes are TRBV7-8 and TRBJ2-1, with D possibly called TRBD1 or TRBD2 (5 bases each). Trimming removed 6 bases from V and 7 bases from J, with 22 bases in between. There are 16 residues in the CDR3. Germline assignment: CDR1 SGHVS and CDR2 FQNEAQ. The chain's CDR3 is CASSRRPQGVRNEQFF. CDR3 DNA: TGTGCCAGCAGTAGGAGGCCCCAGGGCGTGAGGAATGAGCAGTTCTTC.

The gene calls are TRBV5-4 and TRBJ1-1, with D perhaps TRBD1 (6 bases). V was pared by 4 bases and J by 3 bases, with 13 bases between. This CDR3 has 14 residues. Germline lookup yields CDR1 SGHNT and CDR2 YYREEE (reference sequence). The CDR3 bases are TGTGCCAGCAGCGCAACAGGGTCCGACACTGAAGCTTTCTTT. It codes for CASSATGSDTEAFF.

The table lists this clone with a few counts. The chain uses TRBV7-2 and TRBJ2-3, with 7 nucleotides matching TRBD2. The germline V gene has CDR1 SGHTA and CDR2 FQGNSA. The CDR3 sequence is 16 residues long. The J segment lost 1 base and the V segment lost 6 bases, leaving 10 bases of the junction unmatched. The CDR3 sequence: CASRPGSAGRTDTQYF. The CDR3 bases are TGTGCCAGCAGGCCCGGTTCAGCGGGGCGCACAGATACGCAGTATTTT.

In its sample, this clone was seen a few times. This sequence joins TRBV18 and TRBJ2-1; D call uncertain. The ends were cut back, 1 base at V and 6 bases at J, with 7 bases in the middle. This CDR3 has 13 residues. Looked up from germline, CDR1 is KGHSH and CDR2 is LQKENI. DNA of the CDR3: TGTGCCAGCTCACCACGAGGCAGCAATGAGCAGTTCTTC. Its protein is CASSPRGSNEQFF.

The chain joins TRBV6-5 to TRBJ1-5; 8 nucleotides match TRBD1. CDR3 length: 13 amino acids. The germline V gene has CDR1 MNHEY and CDR2 SVGAGI. V trimming: 8 bases; J trimming: 5 bases; junction bases outside the gene matches: 5. CDR3 sequence reads: CASQTGDHQPQHF. CDR3 sequence (DNA): TGTGCCAGCCAGACAGGGGACCATCAGCCCCAGCATTTT.

The V call is TRBV10-1, the J call TRBJ2-1; the D gene could be TRBD1 or TRBD2 (5 bases each). With 1 base removed from V and 5 bases from J, the gap between germline ends came to 12 bases. CDR3 length equals 15 residues. Per germline, CDR1 WNHNN and CDR2 SYGVQD (reference sequence). CDR3 DNA: TGCGCCAGCAGTGAGTTGGGACCTTTAAACAATGAGCAGTTCTTC. The encoded protein is CASSELGPLNNEQFF.

The chain has TRBV28 and TRBJ2-3, with D possibly being TRBD2 (6 bases). CDR1 MDHEN and CDR2 SYDVKM come from the germline V gene. This CDR3 contains 15 residues. Trimming took 6 bases from V and 6 from J, leaving 19 bases between them. The CDR3 nucleotides are TGTGCCAGCAGCACCACGGGGCCGGGGAGGGATACGCAGTATTTT. This codes for CASSTTGPGRDTQYF.

The rearrangement joins TRBV11-2 to TRBJ1-5, with D unresolved. This CDR3 comprises 17 residues. Trimming pared 0 bases from V and 2 bases from J, leaving 14 bases between. Germline lookup yields CDR1 SGHAT and CDR2 FQNNGV. CDR3 DNA: TGTGCCAGCAGCTTAGAAGGCGGAACGTTTCGCAATCAGCCCCAGCATTTT. Translated: CASSLEGGTFRNQPQHF.

V is TRBV4-1 and J is TRBJ2-3, with D possibly matching TRBD2 (5 bases). The CDR3 length is 14 residues. Per germline, CDR1 MGHRA and CDR2 YSYEKL. V shed 4 bases and J shed 6 bases, with 14 bases lying between them. In DNA, the CDR3 is TGCGCCAGCAGCCTTGGACTCTCGACGGATACGCAGTATTTT. Protein product: CASSLGLSTDTQYF.

This chain connects TRBV7-6 to TRBJ2-3; D gene uncertain. CDR3 length: 11 residues. Trimming removed 5 bases from V and 1 base from J, with 1 base in between. CDR1 SGHVS and CDR2 FNYEAQ come from the germline V gene. CDR3 amino acids: CASSRTDTQYF. The CDR3 DNA reads TGTGCCAGCAGCCGCACAGATACGCAGTATTTT.

This clone was counted a single time. The chain combines TRBV7-3 with TRBJ2-1; 15 positions agree with TRBD2. This CDR3 is built from 14 residues. From germline, CDR1 is SGHTA and CDR2 FQGTGA. The ends lost 4 bases at V and 14 bases at J; junction bases unmatched: 6. CDR3 sequence: CASSSRTSGGVKFF. DNA for the CDR3: TGTGCCAGCAGCTCCCGGACTAGCGGGGGGGTTAAGTTCTTC.

The CDR3 loop is CASSSLGETQYF. CDR3 nucleotides: TGTGCCAGCAGTAGTCTCGGGGAGACCCAGTACTTC. The chain links TRBV6-6 to TRBJ2-5; no reliable D call. V shed 5 bases and J shed 5 bases, with 9 bases lying between them. Germline CDR1 MNHNY, CDR2 SVGAGI (reference sequence). The CDR3 is 12 residues long.

The chain is built from TRBV14 and TRBJ2-2; no clear D. Trimming took 1 base from V and 7 from J, leaving 13 bases between them. The CDR3 extends over 15 amino acids. Germline V lookup: CDR1 SGHDN, CDR2 FVKESK. CDR3: CASSQGGQAFGELFF. The CDR3 bases are TGTGCCAGCAGCCAAGGAGGCCAAGCCTTCGGGGAGCTGTTTTTT.

The gene calls are TRBV7-8 and TRBJ1-5; D might be TRBD1 (6 bases). CDR3 length: 16 residues. Trimming cost V 6 bases and J 0 bases, with 15 bases left between them. Germline CDR1 SGHVS, CDR2 FQNEAQ. In DNA form, the CDR3 reads TGTGCCAGCAGGTTATCCAGGGGATATAGCAATCAGCCCCAGCATTTT. This encodes CASRLSRGYSNQPQHF.

V is TRBV7-2 and J is TRBJ2-7, with 9 bases that match TRBD1. The V segment lost 5 bases and the J segment 5 bases; nucleotides outside the gene matches: 13. The germline V gene has CDR1 SGHTA and CDR2 FQGNSA. The CDR3 covers 16 residues. This CDR3 reads CASSAQPPGQGNEQYF. CDR3 in DNA: TGTGCCAGCAGCGCGCAACCACCGGGACAGGGTAACGAGCAGTACTTC.

V usage is TRBV6-1 and J usage is TRBJ2-5; D call uncertain. This CDR3 contains 13 residues. Germline loops: CDR1 MNHNS, CDR2 SASEGT. The V end was cut by 5 bases, the J end by 0 bases, with 7 bases between. DNA of the CDR3: TGTGCCAGCAGTAGAACATACCAAGAGACCCAGTACTTC. Amino acids: CASSRTYQETQYF.

This sequence joins TRBV5-1 and TRBJ2-6; D might be TRBD1 (6 bases). CDR3 size: 14 residues. CDR1 is SGHRS and CDR2 is YFSETQ in the germline V gene. Trimming removed 6 bases from V and 1 base from J, with 8 bases in between. For the CDR3, the DNA is TGCGCCAGCAACACAGGGTCTGGGGCCAACGTCCTGACTTTC. Translating it yields CASNTGSGANVLTF.

There are a few counts of this clone. The chain is built from TRBV18 and TRBJ2-3; 9 bases align to TRBD2. V shed 2 bases, J shed 5 bases, and the junction held 8 bases outside the gene matches. From germline, CDR1 is KGHSH and CDR2 LQKENI. The CDR3 totals 16 residues. CDR3 nucleotides: TGTGCCAGCTCACCAACCGCGGGGGGGCCGGGAGATACGCAGTATTTT. Translating it yields CASSPTAGGPGDTQYF.

Only a few counts were recorded for this clone. The chain recombines TRBV18 with TRBJ2-5; TRBD1 might be the D (6 bases). The CDR3 loop spans 14 amino acids. Trimming stripped 2 bases from V and 2 bases from J, with 9 bases between. Germline V gives CDR1 KGHSH, CDR2 LQKENI. DNA for the CDR3: TGTGCCAGCTCACCAGGGACACCTCAAGAGACCCAGTACTTC. Amino acids: CASSPGTPQETQYF.

This clone was observed a handful of times. V usage is TRBV30 and J usage is TRBJ2-7; possibly TRBD1 for D (6 bases). The germline V and J ends were trimmed by 5 bases and 4 bases, with 15 bases remaining between them. The germline V gene has CDR1 GTSNPN and CDR2 SVGIG (reference sequence). The CDR3 totals 13 residues. CDR3 in DNA: TGTGCCTGGGGCGGACAGCGACCGTACGAGCAGTACTTC. Residues: CAWGGQRPYEQYF.

This clone was seen a handful of times. The genes are TRBV7-2 and TRBJ1-3; D remains unclear. The CDR3 extends over 14 amino acids. V was pared by 2 bases and J by 4 bases, with 9 bases between. Looked up from germline, CDR1 is SGHTA and CDR2 is FQGNSA. DNA for the CDR3: TGTGCCAGCAGCTTAAGTAGAGGGGGAAACACCATATATTTT. This gives the protein CASSLSRGGNTIYF.

This chain uses TRBV4-3 with TRBJ1-3; 7 bases are shared with TRBD1. Trimming at V came to 1 base and at J to 0 bases, leaving 6 bases not matched to a gene. This CDR3 has 17 amino acids. Germline V gene lookup returns CDR1 LGHNA and CDR2 YSLEER. CDR3 region: CASSQGTGALSGNTIYF. The DNA of the CDR3 is TGCGCCAGCAGCCAAGGTACAGGGGCTCTCTCTGGAAACACCATATATTTT.

The rearrangement uses TRBV28 and TRBJ2-7, with TRBD1 identical over 9 bases. V shed 7 bases and J 1 base; nucleotides not matched to a gene: 8. From germline, CDR1 is MDHEN and CDR2 SYDVKM. The CDR3 is 15 residues long. The CDR3 nucleotides are TGTGCCAGCACCCCTGCAGGACAGGGGTCCTACGAGCAGTACTTC. Protein product: CASTPAGQGSYEQYF. Supplemented by reference TRBV28 and TRBJ2-7, the full variable domain reads DVKVTQSSRYLVKRTGEKVFLECVQDMDHENMFWYRQDPGLGLRLIYFSYDVKMKEKGDIPEGYSVSREKKERFSLILESASTNQTSMYLCASTPAGQGSYEQYFGPGTRLTVT.

J is TRBJ1-2 and V is TRBV7-2; 8 nucleotides match TRBD1. This CDR3 contains 16 residues. V was pared by 4 bases and J by 2 bases, with 9 bases of the junction left unmatched. Germline loops: CDR1 SGHTA, CDR2 FQGNSA. Here the CDR3 DNA reads TGTGCCAGCAGCTGGTCTGGGACAGGTGGCAACTATGGCTACACCTTC. Its protein product is CASSWSGTGGNYGYTF.

In its sample, this clone was seen a few times. This chain links TRBV6-1 with TRBJ1-5; possible D gene TRBD1, 6 bases. Per germline, CDR1 MNHNS and CDR2 SASEGT. The V end lost 6 bases, the J end lost 6 bases, and 12 bases lay between the germline ends. The CDR3 spans 13 residues. The CDR3 DNA reads as TGTGCCAGCAGCGGAACGACAGGTCAGCCCCAGCATTTT. Translating gives CASSGTTGQPQHF.